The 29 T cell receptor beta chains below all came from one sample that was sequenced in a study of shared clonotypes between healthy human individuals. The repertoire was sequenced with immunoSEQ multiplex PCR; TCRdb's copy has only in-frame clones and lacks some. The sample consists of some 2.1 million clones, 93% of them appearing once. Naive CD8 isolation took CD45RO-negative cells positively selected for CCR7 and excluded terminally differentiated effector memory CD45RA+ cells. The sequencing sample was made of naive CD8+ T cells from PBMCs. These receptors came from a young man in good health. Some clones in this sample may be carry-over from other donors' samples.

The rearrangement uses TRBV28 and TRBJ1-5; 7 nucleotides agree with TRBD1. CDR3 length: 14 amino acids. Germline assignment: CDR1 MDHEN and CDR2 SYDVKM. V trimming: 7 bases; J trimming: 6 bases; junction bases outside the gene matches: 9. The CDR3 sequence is CASNLRQGSQPQHF. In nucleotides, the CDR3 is TGTGCCAGCAATCTTAGACAGGGAAGTCAGCCCCAGCATTTT.

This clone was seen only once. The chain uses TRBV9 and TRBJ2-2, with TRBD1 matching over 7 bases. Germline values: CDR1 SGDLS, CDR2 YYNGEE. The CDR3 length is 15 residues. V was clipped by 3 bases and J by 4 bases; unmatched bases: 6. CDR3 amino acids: CASSARQGPTGELFF. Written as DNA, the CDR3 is TGTGCCAGCAGCGCGCGACAGGGTCCCACCGGGGAGCTGTTTTTT.

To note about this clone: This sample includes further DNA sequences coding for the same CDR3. CDR3 protein: CSVDRNTEAFF. In DNA form, the CDR3 reads TGCAGCGTTGATCGGAACACTGAAGCTTTCTTT. V and J are TRBV29-1 and TRBJ1-1, with D unclear. Trimming left V 3 bases short and J 1 base short, with 3 bases between. The germline V gene has CDR1 SQVTM and CDR2 ANQGSEA. This CDR3 is built from 11 residues.

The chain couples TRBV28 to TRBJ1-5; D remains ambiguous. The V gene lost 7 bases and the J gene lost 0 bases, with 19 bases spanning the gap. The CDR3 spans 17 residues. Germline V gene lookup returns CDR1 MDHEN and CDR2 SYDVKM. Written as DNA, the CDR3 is TGTGCCAGCACTTTGGGGATAAGAAAGTATAGCAATCAGCCCCAGCATTTT. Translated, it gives CASTLGIRKYSNQPQHF.

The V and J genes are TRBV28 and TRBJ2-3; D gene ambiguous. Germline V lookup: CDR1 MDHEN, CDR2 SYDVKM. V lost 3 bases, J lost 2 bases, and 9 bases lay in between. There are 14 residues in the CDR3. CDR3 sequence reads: CASSLLRFTDTQYF. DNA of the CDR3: TGTGCCAGCAGTTTGTTGAGGTTCACAGATACGCAGTATTTT.

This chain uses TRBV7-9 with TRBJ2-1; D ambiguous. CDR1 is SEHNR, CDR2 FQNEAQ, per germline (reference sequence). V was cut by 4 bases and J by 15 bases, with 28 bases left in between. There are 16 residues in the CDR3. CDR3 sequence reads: CASSSRDRLPTDAPFF. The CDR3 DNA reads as TGTGCCAGCAGCTCGAGAGACCGTCTCCCAACGGACGCGCCGTTCTTC. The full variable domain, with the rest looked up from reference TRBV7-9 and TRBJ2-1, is DTGVSQNPRHKITKRGQNVTFRCDPISEHNRLYWYRQTLGQGPEFLTYFQNEAQLEKSRLLSDRFSAERPKGSFSTLEIQRTEQGDSAMYLCASSSRDRLPTDAPFFGPGTRLTVL.

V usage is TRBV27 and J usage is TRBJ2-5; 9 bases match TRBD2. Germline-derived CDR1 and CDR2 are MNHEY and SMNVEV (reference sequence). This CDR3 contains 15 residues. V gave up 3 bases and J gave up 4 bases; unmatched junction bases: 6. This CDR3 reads CASSFKLAGVETQYF. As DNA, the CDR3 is TGTGCCAGCAGTTTTAAACTAGCGGGCGTAGAGACCCAGTACTTC.

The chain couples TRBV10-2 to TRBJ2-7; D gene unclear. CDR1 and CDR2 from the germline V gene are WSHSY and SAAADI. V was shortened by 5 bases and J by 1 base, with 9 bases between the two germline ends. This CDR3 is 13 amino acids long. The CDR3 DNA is TGCGCCAGCAGTTCTCGGCTTTCCTACGAGCAGTACTTC. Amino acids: CASSSRLSYEQYF.

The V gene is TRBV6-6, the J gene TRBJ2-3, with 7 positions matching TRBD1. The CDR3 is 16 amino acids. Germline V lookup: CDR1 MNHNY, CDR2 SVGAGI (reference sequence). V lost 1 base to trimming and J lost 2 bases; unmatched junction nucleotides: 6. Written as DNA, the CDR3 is TGTGCCAGCAGTTACTGGGACAGAGGCTCCACAGATACGCAGTATTTT. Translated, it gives CASSYWDRGSTDTQYF.

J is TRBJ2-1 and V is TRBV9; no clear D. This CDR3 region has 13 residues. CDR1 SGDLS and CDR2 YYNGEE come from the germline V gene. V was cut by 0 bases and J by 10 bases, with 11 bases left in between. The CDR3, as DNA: TGTGCCAGCAGCGTAGATCATCGCGACGAGCAGTTCTTC. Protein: CASSVDHRDEQFF.

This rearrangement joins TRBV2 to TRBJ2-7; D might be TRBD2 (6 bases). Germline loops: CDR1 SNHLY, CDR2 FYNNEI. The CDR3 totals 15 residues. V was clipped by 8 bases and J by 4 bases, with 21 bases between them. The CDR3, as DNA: TGTGCCAGCTATCAACGGGAGCAAGCGGGTTACGAGCAGTACTTC. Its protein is CASYQREQAGYEQYF. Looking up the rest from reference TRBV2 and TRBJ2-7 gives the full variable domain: EPEVTQTPSHQVTQMGQEVILRCVPISNHLYFYWYRQILGQKVEFLVSFYNNEISEKSEIFDDQFSVERPDGSNFTLKIRSTKLEDSAMYFCASYQREQAGYEQYFGPGTRLTVT.

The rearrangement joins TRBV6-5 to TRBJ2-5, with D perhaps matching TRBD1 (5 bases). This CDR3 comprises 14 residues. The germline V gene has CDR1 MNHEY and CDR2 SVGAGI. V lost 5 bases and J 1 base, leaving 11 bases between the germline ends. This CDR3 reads CASSPRQFQETQYF. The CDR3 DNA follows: TGTGCCAGCAGTCCCCGACAGTTCCAAGAGACCCAGTACTTC.

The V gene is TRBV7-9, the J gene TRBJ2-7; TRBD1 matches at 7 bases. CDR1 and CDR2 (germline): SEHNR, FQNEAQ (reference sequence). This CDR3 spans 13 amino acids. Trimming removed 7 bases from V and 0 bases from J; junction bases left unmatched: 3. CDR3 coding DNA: TGTGCCAGCATGGGGGACAGCTCCTACGAGCAGTACTTC. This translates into CASMGDSSYEQYF.

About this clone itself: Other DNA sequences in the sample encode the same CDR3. The chain's CDR3 is CASSLPRGELFF. In DNA, the CDR3 is TGTGCCAGCAGTTTGCCTAGGGGGGAGCTGTTTTTT. The rearrangement links TRBV27 to TRBJ2-2; D unresolved. The V and J ends lost 3 bases and 8 bases respectively, with 7 bases between them. Germline V lookup: CDR1 MNHEY, CDR2 SMNVEV (reference sequence). There are 12 residues in the CDR3.

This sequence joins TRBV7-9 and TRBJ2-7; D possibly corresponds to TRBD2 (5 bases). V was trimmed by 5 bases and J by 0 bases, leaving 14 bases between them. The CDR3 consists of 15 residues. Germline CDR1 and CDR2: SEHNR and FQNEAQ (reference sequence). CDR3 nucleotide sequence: TGTGCCAGCAGCGAGCGGAAATCGACCTCCTACGAGCAGTACTTC. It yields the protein CASSERKSTSYEQYF.

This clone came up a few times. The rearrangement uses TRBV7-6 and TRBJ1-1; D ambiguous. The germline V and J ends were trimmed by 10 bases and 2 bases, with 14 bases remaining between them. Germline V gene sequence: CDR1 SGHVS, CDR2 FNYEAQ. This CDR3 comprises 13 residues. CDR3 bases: TGTGCCACCAGAGGCCTATTCAACACTGAAGCTTTCTTT. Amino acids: CATRGLFNTEAFF.

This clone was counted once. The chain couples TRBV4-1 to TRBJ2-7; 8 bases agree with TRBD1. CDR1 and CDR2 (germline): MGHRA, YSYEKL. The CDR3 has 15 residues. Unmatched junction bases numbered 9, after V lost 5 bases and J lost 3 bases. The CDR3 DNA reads TGCGCCAGCAGCTTCGGGACAGGACCCAACTACGAGCAGTACTTC. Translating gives CASSFGTGPNYEQYF.

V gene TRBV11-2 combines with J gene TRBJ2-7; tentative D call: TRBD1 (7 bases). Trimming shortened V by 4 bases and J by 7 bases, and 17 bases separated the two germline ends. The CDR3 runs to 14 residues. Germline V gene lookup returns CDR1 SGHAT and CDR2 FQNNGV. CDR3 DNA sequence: TGTGCCAGCAGCTCACGTAAGGGGGCGGGGGAGCAGTACTTC. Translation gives CASSSRKGAGEQYF.

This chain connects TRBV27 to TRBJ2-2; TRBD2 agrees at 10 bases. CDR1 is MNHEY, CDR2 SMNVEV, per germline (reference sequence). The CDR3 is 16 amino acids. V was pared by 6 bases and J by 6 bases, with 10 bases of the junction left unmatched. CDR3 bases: TGTGCCAGCAGCTCGGGGCTAGCGGGAGTGTCCGGGGAGCTGTTTTTT. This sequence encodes CASSSGLAGVSGELFF.

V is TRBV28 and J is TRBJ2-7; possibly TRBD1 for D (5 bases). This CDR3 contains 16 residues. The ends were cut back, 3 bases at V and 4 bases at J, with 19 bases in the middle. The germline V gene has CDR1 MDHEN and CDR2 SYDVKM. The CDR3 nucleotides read TGTGCCAGCAGTTTGAGGTTTTCCAGGGAAACGTACGAGCAGTACTTC. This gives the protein CASSLRFSRETYEQYF.

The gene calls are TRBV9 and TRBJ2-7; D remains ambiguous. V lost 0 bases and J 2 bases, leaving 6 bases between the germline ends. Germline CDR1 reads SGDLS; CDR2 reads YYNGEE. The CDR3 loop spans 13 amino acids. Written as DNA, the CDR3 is TGTGCCAGCAGCGTAGTGGGCCCCTACGAGCAGTACTTC. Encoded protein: CASSVVGPYEQYF.

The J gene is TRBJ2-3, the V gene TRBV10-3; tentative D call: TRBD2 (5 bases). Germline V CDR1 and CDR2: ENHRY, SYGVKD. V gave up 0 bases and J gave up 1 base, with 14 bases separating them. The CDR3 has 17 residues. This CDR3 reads CAISESGSTRRTDTQYF. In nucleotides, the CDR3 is TGTGCCATCAGTGAGTCGGGGAGCACCCGCCGCACAGATACGCAGTATTTT.

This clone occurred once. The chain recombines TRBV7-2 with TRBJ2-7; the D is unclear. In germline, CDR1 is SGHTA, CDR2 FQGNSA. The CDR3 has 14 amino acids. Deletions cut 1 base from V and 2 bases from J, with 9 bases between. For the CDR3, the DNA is TGTGCCAGCAGCTTAGAAGCAGGAGCCTACGAGCAGTACTTC. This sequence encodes CASSLEAGAYEQYF.

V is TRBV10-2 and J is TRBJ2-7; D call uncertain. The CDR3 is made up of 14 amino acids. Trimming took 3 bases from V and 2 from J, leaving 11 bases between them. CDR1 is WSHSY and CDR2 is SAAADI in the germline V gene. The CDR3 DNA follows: TGCGCCAGCAGTGATATGGGCCAGACCTACGAGCAGTACTTC. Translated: CASSDMGQTYEQYF.

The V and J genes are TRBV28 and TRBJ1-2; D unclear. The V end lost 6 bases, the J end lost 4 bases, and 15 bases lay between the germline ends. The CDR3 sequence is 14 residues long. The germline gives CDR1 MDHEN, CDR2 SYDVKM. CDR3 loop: CASSPAAGFYGYTF. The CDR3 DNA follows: TGTGCCAGCAGCCCCGCGGCCGGATTCTATGGCTACACCTTC.

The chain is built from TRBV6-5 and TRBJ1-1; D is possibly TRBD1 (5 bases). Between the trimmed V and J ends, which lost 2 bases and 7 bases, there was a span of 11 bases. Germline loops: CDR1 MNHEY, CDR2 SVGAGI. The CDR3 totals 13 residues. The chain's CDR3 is CASSYGFGGEAFF. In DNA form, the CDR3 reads TGTGCCAGCAGTTACGGCTTCGGGGGTGAAGCTTTCTTT.

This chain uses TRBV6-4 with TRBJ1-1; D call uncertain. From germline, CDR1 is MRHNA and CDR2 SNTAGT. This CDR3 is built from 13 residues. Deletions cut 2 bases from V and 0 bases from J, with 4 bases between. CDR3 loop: CASSDRVNTEAFF. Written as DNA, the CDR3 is TGTGCCAGCAGTGACAGGGTGAACACTGAAGCTTTCTTT.

The CDR3 coding sequence is TGTGCCAGCAGCGACCGGGACGGCTACACCTACGAGCAGTACTTC. This encodes CASSDRDGYTYEQYF. The V call is TRBV11-2, the J call TRBJ2-7; perhaps D is TRBD1 or TRBD2 (5 bases each). This CDR3 is built from 15 residues. Germline-derived CDR1 and CDR2 are SGHAT and FQNNGV. V dropped 5 bases and J dropped 2 bases, with 16 bases sitting between them.

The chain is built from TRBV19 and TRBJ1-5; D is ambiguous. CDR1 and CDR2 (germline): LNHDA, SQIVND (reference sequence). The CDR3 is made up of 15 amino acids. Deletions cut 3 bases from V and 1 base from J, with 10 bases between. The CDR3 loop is CASSIYSGSNQPQHF. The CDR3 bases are TGTGCCAGTAGTATTTATTCGGGGAGCAATCAGCCCCAGCATTTT.